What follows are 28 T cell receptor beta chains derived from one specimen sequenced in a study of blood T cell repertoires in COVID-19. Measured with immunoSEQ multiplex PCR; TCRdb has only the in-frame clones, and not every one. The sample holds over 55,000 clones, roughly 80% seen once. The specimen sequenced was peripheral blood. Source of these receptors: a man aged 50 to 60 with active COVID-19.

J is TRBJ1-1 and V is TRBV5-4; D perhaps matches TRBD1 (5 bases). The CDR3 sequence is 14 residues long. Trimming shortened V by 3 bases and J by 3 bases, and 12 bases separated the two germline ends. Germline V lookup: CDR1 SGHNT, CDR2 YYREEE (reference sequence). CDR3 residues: CASSWDWGDTEAFF. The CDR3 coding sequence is TGTGCCAGCAGCTGGGACTGGGGGGACACTGAAGCTTTCTTT.

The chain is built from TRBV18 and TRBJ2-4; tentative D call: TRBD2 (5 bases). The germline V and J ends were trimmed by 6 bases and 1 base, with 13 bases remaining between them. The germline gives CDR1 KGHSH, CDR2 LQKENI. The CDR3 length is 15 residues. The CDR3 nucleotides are TGTGCCAGCTCCTTCGGCCCGGGGGCCAAAAACATTCAGTACTTC. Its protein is CASSFGPGAKNIQYF.

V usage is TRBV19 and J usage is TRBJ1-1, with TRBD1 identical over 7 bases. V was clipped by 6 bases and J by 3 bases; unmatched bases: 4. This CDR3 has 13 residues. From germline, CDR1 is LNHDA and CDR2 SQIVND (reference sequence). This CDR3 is CASSPRGDTEAFF. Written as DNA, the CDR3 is TGTGCCAGTAGCCCCAGGGGGGACACTGAAGCTTTCTTT.

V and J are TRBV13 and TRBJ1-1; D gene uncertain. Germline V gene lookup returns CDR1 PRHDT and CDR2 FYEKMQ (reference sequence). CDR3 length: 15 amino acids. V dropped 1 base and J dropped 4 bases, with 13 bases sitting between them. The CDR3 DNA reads TGTGCCAGCAGCTTAGCCCGGGGAGCGACCACTGAAGCTTTCTTT. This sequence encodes CASSLARGATTEAFF.

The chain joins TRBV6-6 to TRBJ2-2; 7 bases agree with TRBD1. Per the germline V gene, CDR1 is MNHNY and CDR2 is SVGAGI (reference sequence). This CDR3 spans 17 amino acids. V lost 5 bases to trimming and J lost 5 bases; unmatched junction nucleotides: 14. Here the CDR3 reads CASSPTPPRQGTGELFF. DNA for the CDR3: TGTGCCAGCAGTCCCACGCCACCTCGACAGGGAACCGGGGAGCTGTTTTTT.

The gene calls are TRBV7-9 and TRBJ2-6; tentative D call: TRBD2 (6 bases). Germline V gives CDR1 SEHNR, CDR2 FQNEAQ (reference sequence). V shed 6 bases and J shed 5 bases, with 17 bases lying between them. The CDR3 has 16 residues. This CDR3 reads CASSRIPGGWANVLTF. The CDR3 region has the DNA TGTGCCAGCAGTCGAATTCCCGGAGGGTGGGCCAACGTCCTGACTTTC.

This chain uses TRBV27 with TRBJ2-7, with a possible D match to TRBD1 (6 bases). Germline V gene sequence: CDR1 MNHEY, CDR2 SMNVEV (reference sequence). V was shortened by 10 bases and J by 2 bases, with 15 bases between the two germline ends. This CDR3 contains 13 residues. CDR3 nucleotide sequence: TGTGCCACCTCGATAGGGGGAGCCTACGAGCAGTACTTC. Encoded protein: CATSIGGAYEQYF.

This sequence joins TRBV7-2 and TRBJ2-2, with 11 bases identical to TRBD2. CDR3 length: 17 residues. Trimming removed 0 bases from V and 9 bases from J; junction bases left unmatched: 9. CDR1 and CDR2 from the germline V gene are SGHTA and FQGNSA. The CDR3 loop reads CASSLAVASGGRRELFF. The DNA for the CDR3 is TGTGCCAGCAGCTTAGCTGTGGCTAGCGGGGGGAGGAGGGAGCTGTTTTTT. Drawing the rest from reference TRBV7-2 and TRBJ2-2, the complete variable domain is GAGVSQSPSNKVTEKGKDVELRCDPISGHTALYWYRQSLGQGLEFLIYFQGNSAPDKSGLPSDRFSAERTGGSVSTLTIQRTQQEDSAVYLCASSLAVASGGRRELFFGEGSRLTVL.

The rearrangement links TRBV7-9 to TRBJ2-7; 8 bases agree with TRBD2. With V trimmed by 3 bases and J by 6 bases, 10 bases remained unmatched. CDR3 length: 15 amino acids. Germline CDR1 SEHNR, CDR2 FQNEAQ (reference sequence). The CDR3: CASSFAAGGKGEQYF. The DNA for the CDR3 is TGTGCCAGCAGCTTTGCTGCGGGGGGAAAAGGCGAGCAGTACTTC.

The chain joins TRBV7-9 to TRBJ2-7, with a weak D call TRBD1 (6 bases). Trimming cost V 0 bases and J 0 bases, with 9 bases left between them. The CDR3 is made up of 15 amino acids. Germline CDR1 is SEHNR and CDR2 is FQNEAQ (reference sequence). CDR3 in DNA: TGTGCCAGCAGCTTAGCGACAGGAACCTCCTACGAGCAGTACTTC. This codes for CASSLATGTSYEQYF. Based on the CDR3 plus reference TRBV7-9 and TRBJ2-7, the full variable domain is DTGVSQNPRHKITKRGQNVTFRCDPISEHNRLYWYRQTLGQGPEFLTYFQNEAQLEKSRLLSDRFSAERPKGSFSTLEIQRTEQGDSAMYLCASSLATGTSYEQYFGPGTRLTVT.

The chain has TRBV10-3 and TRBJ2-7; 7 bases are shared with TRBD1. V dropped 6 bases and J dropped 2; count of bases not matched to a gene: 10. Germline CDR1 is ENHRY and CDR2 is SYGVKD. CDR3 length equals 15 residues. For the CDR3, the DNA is TGTGCCATCAGGGGTGACACAGGGGATGCCTACGAGCAGTACTTC. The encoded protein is CAIRGDTGDAYEQYF.

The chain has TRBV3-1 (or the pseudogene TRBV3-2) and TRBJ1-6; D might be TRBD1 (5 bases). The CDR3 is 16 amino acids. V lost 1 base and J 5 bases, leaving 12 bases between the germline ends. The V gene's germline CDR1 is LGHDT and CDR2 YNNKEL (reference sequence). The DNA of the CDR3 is TGTGCCAGCAGCCAAGGGGGGGGACGGAATAATTCACCCCTCCACTTT. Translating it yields CASSQGGGRNNSPLHF.

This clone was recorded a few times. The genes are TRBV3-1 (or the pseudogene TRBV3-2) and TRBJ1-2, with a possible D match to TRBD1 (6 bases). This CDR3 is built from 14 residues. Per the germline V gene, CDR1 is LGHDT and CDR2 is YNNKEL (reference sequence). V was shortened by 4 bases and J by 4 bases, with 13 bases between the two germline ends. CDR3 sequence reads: CASSPPGGAYGYTF. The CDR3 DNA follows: TGTGCCAGCAGCCCTCCGGGGGGGGCCTATGGCTACACCTTC.

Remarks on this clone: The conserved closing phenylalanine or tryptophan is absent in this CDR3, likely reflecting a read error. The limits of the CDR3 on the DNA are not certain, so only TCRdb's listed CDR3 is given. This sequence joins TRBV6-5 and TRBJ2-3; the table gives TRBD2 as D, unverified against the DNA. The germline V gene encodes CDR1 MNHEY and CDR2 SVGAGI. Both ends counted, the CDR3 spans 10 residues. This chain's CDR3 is CATTGGGQVV.

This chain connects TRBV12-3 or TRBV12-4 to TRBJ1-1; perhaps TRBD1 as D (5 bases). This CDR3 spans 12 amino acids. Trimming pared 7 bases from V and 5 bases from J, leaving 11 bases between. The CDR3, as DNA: TGTGCCAGCACGGGGGGTTGGACTGAAGCTTTCTTT. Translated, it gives CASTGGWTEAFF.

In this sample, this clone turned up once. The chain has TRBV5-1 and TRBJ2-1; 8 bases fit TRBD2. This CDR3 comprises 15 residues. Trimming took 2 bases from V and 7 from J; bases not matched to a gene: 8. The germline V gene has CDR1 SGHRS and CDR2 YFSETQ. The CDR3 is CASSFRSGIRNEQFF. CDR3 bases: TGCGCCAGCAGCTTCCGTAGCGGGATTAGGAATGAGCAGTTCTTC.

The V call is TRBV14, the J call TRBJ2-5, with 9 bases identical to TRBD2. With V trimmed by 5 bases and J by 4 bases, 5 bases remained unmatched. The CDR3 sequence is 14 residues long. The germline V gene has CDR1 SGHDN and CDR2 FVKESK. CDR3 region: CASSLRGGRETQYF. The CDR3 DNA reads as TGTGCCAGCAGCTTGCGGGGGGGCCGAGAGACCCAGTACTTC.

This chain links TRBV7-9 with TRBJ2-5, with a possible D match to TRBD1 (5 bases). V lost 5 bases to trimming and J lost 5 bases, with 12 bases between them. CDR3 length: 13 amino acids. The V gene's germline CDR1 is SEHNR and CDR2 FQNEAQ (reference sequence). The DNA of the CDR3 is TGTGCCAGCAGCATTTCGACAGTGGAGACCCAGTACTTC. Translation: CASSISTVETQYF.

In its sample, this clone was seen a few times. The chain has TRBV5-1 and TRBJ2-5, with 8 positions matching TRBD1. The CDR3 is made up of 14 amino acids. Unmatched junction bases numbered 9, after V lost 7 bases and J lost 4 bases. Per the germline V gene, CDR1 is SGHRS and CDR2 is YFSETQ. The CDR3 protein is CASGAGTGLETQYF. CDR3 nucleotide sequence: TGCGCCAGCGGAGCCGGGACAGGTTTAGAGACCCAGTACTTC.

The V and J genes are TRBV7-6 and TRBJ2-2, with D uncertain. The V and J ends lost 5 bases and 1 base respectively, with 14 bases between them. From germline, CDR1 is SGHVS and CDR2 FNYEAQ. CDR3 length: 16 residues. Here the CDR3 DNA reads TGTGCCAGCAGCCCCATCTGGCTCCAGAACACCGGGGAGCTGTTTTTT. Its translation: CASSPIWLQNTGELFF. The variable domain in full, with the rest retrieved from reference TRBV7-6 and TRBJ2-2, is GAGVSQSPRYKVTKRGQDVALRCDPISGHVSLYWYRQALGQGPEFLTYFNYEAQQDKSGLPNDRFSAERPEGSISTLTIQRTEQRDSAMYRCASSPIWLQNTGELFFGEGSRLTVL.

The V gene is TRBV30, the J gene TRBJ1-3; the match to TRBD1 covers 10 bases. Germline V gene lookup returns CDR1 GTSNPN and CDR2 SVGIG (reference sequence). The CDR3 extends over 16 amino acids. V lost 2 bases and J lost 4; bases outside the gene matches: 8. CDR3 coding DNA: TGTGCCTGGAGTATGAAGACAGGGGGCTCGGGAAACACCATATATTTT. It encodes CAWSMKTGGSGNTIYF.

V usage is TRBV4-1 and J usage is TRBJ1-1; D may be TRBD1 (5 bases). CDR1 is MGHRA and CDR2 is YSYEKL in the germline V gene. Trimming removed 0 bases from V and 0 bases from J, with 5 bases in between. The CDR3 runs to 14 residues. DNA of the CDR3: TGCGCCAGCAGCCAAGAGGGGCTGAACACTGAAGCTTTCTTT. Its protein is CASSQEGLNTEAFF.

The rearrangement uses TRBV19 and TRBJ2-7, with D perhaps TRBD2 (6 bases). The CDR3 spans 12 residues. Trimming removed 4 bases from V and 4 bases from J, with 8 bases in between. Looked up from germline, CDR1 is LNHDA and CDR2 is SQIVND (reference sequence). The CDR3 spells CASSTGGYEQYF. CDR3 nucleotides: TGTGCCAGTAGTACCGGGGGTTACGAGCAGTACTTC.

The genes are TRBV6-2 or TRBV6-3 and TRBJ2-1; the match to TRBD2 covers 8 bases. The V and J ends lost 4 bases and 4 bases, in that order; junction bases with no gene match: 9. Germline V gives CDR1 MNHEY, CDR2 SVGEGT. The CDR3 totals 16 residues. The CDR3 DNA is TGTGCCAGCAGTTCCATCGAGCGGGAGATATACAATGAGCAGTTCTTC. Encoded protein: CASSSIEREIYNEQFF.

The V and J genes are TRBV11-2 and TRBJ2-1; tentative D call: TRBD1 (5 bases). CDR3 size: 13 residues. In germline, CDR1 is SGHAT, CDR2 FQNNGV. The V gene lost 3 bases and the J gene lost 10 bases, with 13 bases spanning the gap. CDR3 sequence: CASSLGRVGEQFF. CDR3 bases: TGTGCCAGCAGCTTGGGCAGGGTCGGCGAGCAGTTCTTC. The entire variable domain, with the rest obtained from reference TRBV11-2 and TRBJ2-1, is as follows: EAGVAQSPRYKIIEKRQSVAFWCNPISGHATLYWYQQILGQGPKLLIQFQNNGVVDDSQLPKDRFSAERLKGVDSTLKIQPAKLEDSAVYLCASSLGRVGEQFFGPGTRLTVL.

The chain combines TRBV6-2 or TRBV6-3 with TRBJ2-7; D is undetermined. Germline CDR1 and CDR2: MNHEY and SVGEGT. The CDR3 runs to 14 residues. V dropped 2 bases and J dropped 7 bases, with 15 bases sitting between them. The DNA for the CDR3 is TGTGCCAGCAGTTACACGGCGTCCGCAGGAGAGCAGTACTTC. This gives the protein CASSYTASAGEQYF.

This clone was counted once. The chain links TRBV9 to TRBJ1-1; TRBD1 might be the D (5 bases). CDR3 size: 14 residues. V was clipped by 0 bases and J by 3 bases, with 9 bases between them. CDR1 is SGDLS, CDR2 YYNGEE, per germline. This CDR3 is CASSVVGGDTEAFF. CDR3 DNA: TGTGCCAGCAGCGTAGTTGGGGGGGACACTGAAGCTTTCTTT.

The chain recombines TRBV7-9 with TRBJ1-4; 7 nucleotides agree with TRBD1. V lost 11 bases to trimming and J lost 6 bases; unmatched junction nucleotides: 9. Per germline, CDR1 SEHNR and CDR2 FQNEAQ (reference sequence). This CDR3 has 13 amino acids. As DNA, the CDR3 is TGTGCCCTGCCGGGACAGAGAGATGAAAAACTGTTTTTT. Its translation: CALPGQRDEKLFF.